This T cell receptor (beta chain) was identified during a study of early T cells in non-severe SARS-CoV-2 infection. TCRdb reanalysed the 5' RACE reads using MiXCR and keeps one entry per CDR3 protein. The sample gives about 33,000 distinct CDR3 sequences, around 5% of which show up once; over 12% is in the top ten. Germline loops: CDR1 SGHRS, CDR2 YFSETQ. The ends lost 2 bases at V and 4 bases at J; junction bases unmatched: 6. This CDR3 contains 16 residues. The sample comprised whole blood. The chain employs TRBV5-1 and TRBJ1-1; 12 bases are a match to TRBD1. This sequence was found in an adult who was a healthcare worker with PCR-confirmed SARS-CoV-2 infection or an uninfected control (not recorded which). CDR3 DNA: TGCGCCAGCAGCTTACTTCCGGGACAGGGGGCCACTGAAGCTTTCTTT. Residues: CASSLLPGQGATEAFF.